This TCR beta chain was captured in a study of neoadjuvant anti-PD-1 for oral cavity cancer (dated by TCRdb to the early 2020s). At the level of the whole study: Three to four biweekly doses of nivolumab at 3 mg/kg were mostly administered to patients before curative-intent surgical resection. Patients without progression received a fourth nivolumab dose around day 43 and underwent definitive surgical resection on days 50-56. Patients with complete response, partial response or stable disease by RECIST 1.1 were defined as responders, whereas patients with progression were defined as non-responders. The parent correlative cohort included over nine patients, with a 33% response rate. Points the paper makes about the study in general: After neoadjuvant nivolumab, non-responders showed significantly higher T cell clonality (Gini index) in PBMCs than responders did. Higher pretreatment blood Treg/Th17 ratios correlated with both higher pretreatment blood TCRbeta clonality and lower post-treatment tumor TCRbeta clonality. Only three patients per response group were included in the TCR analyses, and larger cohorts for validation were called for by the authors.

Trimming at the junction amounts to 6 bases on V and 1 base on J, and the germline ends lie 16 bases apart. In the germline V gene, CDR1 corresponds to SGHRS and CDR2 to YFSETQ. There are 15 amino acids in the CDR3, from cysteine to phenylalanine inclusive. Of the read, only the CDR3 DNA is kept; its 45 bases are in frame from base 1. For deep sequencing of PBMC libraries, mostly approximately 460 ng of input genomic DNA was used, and six replicates were run per sample. The immunoSEQ hsTCRbeta kit was used to prepare TCRbeta libraries, following the manufacturer's instructions. An Illumina NovaSeq 6000 S4 flow cell was used to sequence the final libraries, which had first been combined to 3 nM. Turning to the authors' computational methods: Raw data preprocessing and quality control were performed with the immunoSEQ Analyzer. The analysis was limited to productive rearrangements, and each clonotype was defined by a unique CDR3 amino acid sequence. Using the R package tcR, the researchers computed the Gini-Simpson index as their estimate of repertoire clonality. Student's t test was used to compare Gini indices, and Pearson correlation was used to assess associations with tumor size change. This is the immuneACCESS table as TCRdb keeps it, with only in-frame sequences that have V and J called. A part of the clones is gone; compared with another copy, unresolved V genes explain less than half, and the rest is unexplained. Clonal size and the V and J genes are those of that table, whereas D and trimming came from the DNA. The sample data list around 13,000 clones, and roughly 70% of these were observed just once. The ten largest clones take up less than 2.5% of the sample.

Remarks on this clone: This receptor's antigen is unknown. Base-call qualities are not available, and no considerably larger clone is one nucleotide away.

The sample's time point label, decoded: after neoadjuvant nivolumab, at surgical resection. Patients were newly diagnosed with stage II-IVA oral cavity squamous cell carcinoma and had received no prior systemic or radiation treatment. Everyone in the cohort had locally advanced, HPV-negative oral cavity squamous cell carcinoma. No culture maintenance or expansion was done, as the peripheral blood mononuclear cells went straight to analysis. The samples were drawn from a longitudinal correlative study tied to a single-arm phase II trial testing neoadjuvant nivolumab in oral cavity squamous cell carcinoma. Genomic DNA-based TCRbeta sequencing was performed on subject-matched pre- and post-treatment PBMCs and tumors from three responders and three non-responders. Peripheral blood mononuclear cells were collected before nivolumab treatment and again after treatment, at the time of surgery. The Maxwell RSC DNA from Cells kit was used to isolate genomic DNA from PBMCs.

The sequenced sample was PBMCs, obtained after nivolumab (anti-PD-1) treatment. The receptor's source is a person between 40 and 85 years old with oral cavity squamous cell carcinoma. The chain employs TRBV5-1 and TRBJ1-1; there is no confident call for the D gene. CDR3 sequence: CASTTVGQPNTEAFF. The nucleotide sequence reads TGCGCCAGCACAACCGTCGGTCAACCGAACACTGAAGCTTTCTTT. Joined to the reference TRBV5-1 and TRBJ1-1 proteins, this CDR3 gives the full variable domain: KAGVTQTPRYLIKTRGQQVTLSCSPISGHRSVSWYQQTPGQGLQFLFEYFSETQRNKGNFPGRFSGRQFSNSRSEMNVSTLELGDSALYLCASTTVGQPNTEAFFGQGTRLTVV.